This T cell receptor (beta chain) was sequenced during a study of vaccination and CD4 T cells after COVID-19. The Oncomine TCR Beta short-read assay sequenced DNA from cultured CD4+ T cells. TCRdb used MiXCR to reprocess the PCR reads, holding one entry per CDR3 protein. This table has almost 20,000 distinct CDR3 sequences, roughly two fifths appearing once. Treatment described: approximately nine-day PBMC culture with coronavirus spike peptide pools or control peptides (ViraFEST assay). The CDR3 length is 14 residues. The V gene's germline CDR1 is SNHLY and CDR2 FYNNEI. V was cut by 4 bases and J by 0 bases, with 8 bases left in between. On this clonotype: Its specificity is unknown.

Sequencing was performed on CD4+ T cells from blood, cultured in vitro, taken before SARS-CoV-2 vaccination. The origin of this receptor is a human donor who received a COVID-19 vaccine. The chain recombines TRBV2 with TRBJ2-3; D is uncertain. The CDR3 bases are TGTGCCAGCAGTGCTCTGCGTAGCACAGATACGCAGTATTTT. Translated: CASSALRSTDTQYF.